Below are 30 T cell receptor beta chains sequenced from a single sample in a study of blood T cell repertoires in COVID-19. TCRdb's table, derived via immunoSEQ multiplex PCR, lists solely in-frame clones and lacks some. The sample shows about 160,000 clones, roughly 85% of them seen only once. The sequenced sample was peripheral blood. The receptors originated from a human donor with acute or convalescent COVID-19. The donor label of this sample is uncertain.

V and J are TRBV5-1 and TRBJ1-4; D might be TRBD1 (6 bases). Trimming left V 2 bases short and J 3 bases short, with 11 bases between. The CDR3 runs to 15 residues. Germline V gives CDR1 SGHRS, CDR2 YFSETQ. The CDR3 loop reads CASSLFRTANEKLFF. CDR3 DNA sequence: TGCGCCAGCAGCTTATTTAGGACAGCTAATGAAAAACTGTTTTTT.

J is TRBJ1-5 and V is TRBV6-2 or TRBV6-3; D is uncertain. V lost 2 bases and J lost 1, with 12 bases in between. The CDR3 length is 16 residues. CDR1 is MNHEY, CDR2 SVGEGT, per germline. The DNA of the CDR3 is TGTGCCAGCAGTTACCGTGTCGGTCCAAGCAATCAGCCCCAGCATTTT. This codes for CASSYRVGPSNQPQHF.

The V call is TRBV5-1, the J call TRBJ2-7, with 8 bases that match TRBD1. The CDR3 extends over 14 amino acids. V lost 3 bases and J lost 3; bases outside the gene matches: 5. The germline CDR1 and CDR2 sequences are SGHRS and YFSETQ. The CDR3, as DNA: TGCGCCAGCAGCTCGGGACAGGACTTCTACGAGCAGTACTTC. Translating gives CASSSGQDFYEQYF. Looking up the rest from reference TRBV5-1 and TRBJ2-7 gives the full variable domain: KAGVTQTPRYLIKTRGQQVTLSCSPISGHRSVSWYQQTPGQGLQFLFEYFSETQRNKGNFPGRFSGRQFSNSRSEMNVSTLELGDSALYLCASSSGQDFYEQYFGPGTRLTVT.

The CDR3 protein is CSVGTGGRSGNTIYF. The CDR3 nucleotides read TGCAGCGTCGGTACAGGGGGGAGGTCTGGAAACACCATATATTTT. The rearrangement links TRBV29-1 to TRBJ1-3; TRBD1 aligns across 8 bases. This CDR3 contains 15 residues. Trimming took 6 bases from V and 1 from J; bases not matched to a gene: 8. Germline V lookup: CDR1 SQVTM, CDR2 ANQGSEA.

This clone has more than one count but fewer than ten. The chain uses TRBV19 and TRBJ2-3; 12 bases match TRBD1. The V gene's germline CDR1 is LNHDA and CDR2 SQIVND (reference sequence). The CDR3 extends over 19 amino acids. J gave up 3 bases and V 2 bases, and 12 bases lay outside the gene matches. The CDR3 spells CASSIRGQGASLITDTQYF. CDR3 bases: TGTGCCAGTAGTATAAGGGGACAGGGGGCCTCTTTGATAACAGATACGCAGTATTTT.

In its sample, this clone was seen a few times. The CDR3 nucleotides read TGTGCCAGCAGTTACGGCGGCCCTTATAGCAATCAGCCCCAGCATTTT. Translated: CASSYGGPYSNQPQHF. The chain is built from TRBV6-6 and TRBJ1-5; D is unresolved. This CDR3 is built from 16 residues. The germline gives CDR1 MNHNY, CDR2 SVGAGI (reference sequence). V was pared by 2 bases and J by 0 bases, with 11 bases between.

The V call is TRBV29-1, the J call TRBJ1-2; 7 bases are a match to TRBD1. Germline lookup yields CDR1 SQVTM and CDR2 ANQGSEA. Unmatched junction bases numbered 10, after V lost 7 bases and J lost 2 bases. The CDR3 spans 14 residues. DNA for the CDR3: TGCAGCGCTCGAGGGATGGGACAGAACTATGGCTACACCTTC. Translated, it gives CSARGMGQNYGYTF.

The chain joins TRBV5-4 to TRBJ2-1; 8 bases fit TRBD2. With 0 bases clipped from V and 7 bases from J, the junction kept 3 bases outside the gene matches. Germline lookup yields CDR1 SGHNT and CDR2 YYREEE (reference sequence). CDR3 length: 14 amino acids. In DNA form, the CDR3 reads TGTGCCAGCAGCTTGGGACGGGGGGGGAATGAGCAGTTCTTC. As protein: CASSLGRGGNEQFF.

The gene calls are TRBV4-2 and TRBJ2-5, with 9 positions matching TRBD2. The V segment lost 0 bases and the J segment 7 bases; nucleotides outside the gene matches: 18. The CDR3 length is 19 residues. Germline V CDR1 and CDR2: LGHNA, YNFKEQ. CDR3 bases: TGTGCCAGCAGCCAAGATCGATCTAGCGGGGCCGCGGGGGTAGGGACCCAGTACTTC. Protein: CASSQDRSSGAAGVGTQYF.

As concerns this clone: The junction departs from the called germline gene at one end, perhaps through a read error. The chain recombines TRBV3-1 (or the pseudogene TRBV3-2) with TRBJ2-3, with 9 bases matching TRBD1. The CDR3 has 15 residues. Per the germline V gene, CDR1 is LGHDT and CDR2 is YNNKEL (reference sequence). The CDR3 coding sequence is TGTGCCAGCAGTCAAGATGGGGTCGGGGACAGGGCTTCGTATTTT. Translating it yields CASSQDGVGDRASYF.

The gene calls are TRBV27 and TRBJ2-7; D is unclear. V was trimmed by 3 bases and J by 6 bases, leaving 9 bases between them. The CDR3 runs 12 residues. Germline CDR1 and CDR2: MNHEY and SMNVEV (reference sequence). DNA of the CDR3: TGTGCCAGCAGTTTCATCACTGGCGAGCAGTACTTC. Protein product: CASSFITGEQYF.

This clone has just one count. CDR3 sequence reads: CASSTRDRVTEAFF. The DNA of the CDR3 is TGTGCCAGCAGCACCCGGGACAGGGTCACTGAAGCTTTCTTT. The genes are TRBV7-8 and TRBJ1-1; 9 nucleotides line up with TRBD1. Trimming at V came to 5 bases and at J to 4 bases, leaving 5 bases not matched to a gene. Germline V gives CDR1 SGHVS, CDR2 FQNEAQ. The CDR3 extends over 14 amino acids.

This clone has a single count. The chain couples TRBV28 to TRBJ1-5, with D possibly TRBD1 on 5 matching bases. The V gene's germline CDR1 is MDHEN and CDR2 SYDVKM. Trimming stripped 6 bases from V and 5 bases from J, with 14 bases between. This CDR3 has 14 amino acids. CDR3 protein: CASSRTGGYQPQHF. The DNA of the CDR3 is TGTGCCAGCAGCCGCACTGGGGGGTATCAGCCCCAGCATTTT. Together with reference TRBV28 and TRBJ1-5, the CDR3 gives the full variable domain: DVKVTQSSRYLVKRTGEKVFLECVQDMDHENMFWYRQDPGLGLRLIYFSYDVKMKEKGDIPEGYSVSREKKERFSLILESASTNQTSMYLCASSRTGGYQPQHFGDGTRLSIL.

The chain uses TRBV4-3 and TRBJ2-1; 9 nucleotides agree with TRBD2. V dropped 4 bases and J dropped 1; count of bases not matched to a gene: 17. Germline lookup yields CDR1 LGHNA and CDR2 YSLEER. The CDR3 contains 20 residues. CDR3 in amino acids: CASSPSGLAGHTASYNEQFF. In DNA form, the CDR3 reads TGCGCCAGCAGCCCCTCAGGGCTAGCGGGGCACACTGCTTCCTACAATGAGCAGTTCTTC.

This clone showed up just a few times. The genes are TRBV5-6 and TRBJ1-4; 8 bases match TRBD1. From germline, CDR1 is SGHDT and CDR2 YYEEEE. With 0 bases clipped from V and 3 bases from J, the junction kept 4 bases outside the gene matches. This CDR3 has 16 amino acids. The CDR3 DNA reads as TGTGCCAGCAGCTTGGCAGGACAGGGCGCTAATGAAAAACTGTTTTTT. This codes for CASSLAGQGANEKLFF.

The V call is TRBV20-1, the J call TRBJ1-5; D is uncertain. V lost 7 bases to trimming and J lost 7 bases, with 11 bases between them. Germline CDR1 is DFQATT and CDR2 is SNEGSKA (reference sequence). The CDR3 consists of 11 residues. The CDR3 nucleotides read TGCAGTGTTCTAAGTAACCAGCCCCAGCATTTT. Translated: CSVLSNQPQHF.

This clone was found once. The rearrangement links TRBV5-6 to TRBJ1-2; TRBD1 aligns across 7 bases. Germline V CDR1 and CDR2: SGHDT, YYEEEE. This CDR3 is 15 amino acids long. Losses at the gene ends were 1 base for V and 4 bases for J; bases not matched to a gene: 7. Here the CDR3 DNA reads TGTGCCAGCAGCTTGTATAGGGGGCTTAGCTATGGCTACACCTTC. Its protein is CASSLYRGLSYGYTF.

The genes are TRBV28 and TRBJ2-7; 11 positions match TRBD1. Trimming removed 6 bases from V and 1 base from J; junction bases left unmatched: 2. The CDR3 totals 14 residues. Germline loops: CDR1 MDHEN, CDR2 SYDVKM. CDR3 nucleotide sequence: TGTGCCAGCAGCCGGGACAGGGGGTCCTACGAGCAGTACTTC. Its translation is CASSRDRGSYEQYF. The full variable domain, with the rest looked up from reference TRBV28 and TRBJ2-7, is DVKVTQSSRYLVKRTGEKVFLECVQDMDHENMFWYRQDPGLGLRLIYFSYDVKMKEKGDIPEGYSVSREKKERFSLILESASTNQTSMYLCASSRDRGSYEQYFGPGTRLTVT.

This clone was recorded a few times. The chain couples TRBV15 to TRBJ2-3; D possibly corresponds to TRBD1 (5 bases). V was pared by 1 base and J by 3 bases, with 23 bases between. The V gene's germline CDR1 is LNHNV and CDR2 YYDKDF (reference sequence). This CDR3 region has 19 residues. The CDR3 nucleotides read TGTGCCACCAGCAGAGGGGATTTAAGGGGCGCCTTGGGGACAGATACGCAGTATTTT. Encoded protein: CATSRGDLRGALGTDTQYF.

The gene calls are TRBV28 and TRBJ2-7; a weak D match, TRBD2 (6 bases). The V end lost 5 bases, the J end lost 5 bases, and 16 bases lay between the germline ends. The length of the CDR3 is 14 residues. CDR1 is MDHEN, CDR2 SYDVKM, per germline. This CDR3 reads CASSPGVGLDEQYF. Here the CDR3 DNA reads TGTGCCAGCAGTCCGGGAGTTGGTCTCGACGAGCAGTACTTC.

This clone was counted only a few times. The chain joins TRBV19 to TRBJ1-1, with D possibly being TRBD1 (6 bases). The CDR3 is made up of 13 amino acids. V was trimmed by 6 bases and J by 1 base, leaving 9 bases between them. The germline V gene encodes CDR1 LNHDA and CDR2 SQIVND (reference sequence). This chain's CDR3 is CASRQGRNTEAFF. The CDR3 DNA is TGTGCCAGTAGGCAGGGGCGGAACACTGAAGCTTTCTTT.

The rearrangement links TRBV24-1 to TRBJ1-5, with D uncertain. Looked up from germline, CDR1 is KGHDR and CDR2 is SFDVKD. Trimming pared 3 bases from V and 13 bases from J, leaving 12 bases between. CDR3 length equals 12 residues. DNA of the CDR3: TGTGCCACCAGTGATACTACTCCGGGACAGCATTTT. It encodes CATSDTTPGQHF.

The chain combines TRBV6-6 with TRBJ2-7; 9 nucleotides match TRBD1. Trimming at V came to 6 bases and at J to 3 bases, leaving 9 bases not matched to a gene. The CDR3 sequence is 15 residues long. CDR1 MNHNY and CDR2 SVGAGI come from the germline V gene (reference sequence). The CDR3 coding sequence is TGTGCCAGCAGCGACTCGGGACAGGGTTACTACGAGCAGTACTTC. Translated: CASSDSGQGYYEQYF.

This chain links TRBV28 with TRBJ1-2; tentatively, D is TRBD1 (6 bases). Germline V CDR1 and CDR2: MDHEN, SYDVKM. Trimming stripped 3 bases from V and 7 bases from J, with 18 bases between. The CDR3 contains 15 residues. Written as DNA, the CDR3 is TGTGCCAGCAGTTTCCTGGGGGCCGTCCAAGGTGGCTACACCTTC. This encodes CASSFLGAVQGGYTF.

The genes are TRBV3-1 (or the pseudogene TRBV3-2) and TRBJ1-5, with D unclear. This CDR3 contains 14 residues. The germline V gene encodes CDR1 LGHDT and CDR2 YNNKEL (reference sequence). The V end lost 1 base, the J end lost 1 base, and 5 bases lay between the germline ends. In DNA, the CDR3 is TGTGCCAGCAGCCAAGGAGAGAGCAATCAGCCCCAGCATTTT. Encoded protein: CASSQGESNQPQHF.

This clone appeared once. The chain has TRBV6-2 or TRBV6-3 and TRBJ2-2; D is perhaps TRBD1 (6 bases). V gave up 2 bases and J gave up 5 bases, with 15 bases separating them. The germline CDR1 and CDR2 sequences are MNHEY and SVGEGT. This CDR3 has 16 residues. DNA for the CDR3: TGTGCCAGCAGTTACGGACAGACTCTAGGGACCGGGGAGCTGTTTTTT. This encodes CASSYGQTLGTGELFF.

The chain couples TRBV12-3 or TRBV12-4 to TRBJ1-5, with a tentative D call TRBD1 (6 bases). The V and J ends lost 6 bases and 4 bases respectively, with 10 bases between them. This CDR3 has 13 amino acids. The CDR3 region has the DNA TGTGCCAGCAGGCAAACAGGGAATCAGCCCCAGCATTTT. Amino acid sequence: CASRQTGNQPQHF.

The chain uses TRBV30 and TRBJ2-7, with no clear D. This CDR3 has 11 amino acids. The V end lost 0 bases, the J end lost 7 bases, and 7 bases lay between the germline ends. Germline V gene lookup returns CDR1 GTSNPN and CDR2 SVGIG (reference sequence). Here the CDR3 reads CAWSVRSEQYF. In DNA form, the CDR3 reads TGTGCCTGGAGTGTACGGTCTGAGCAGTACTTC.

The genes are TRBV4-3 and TRBJ2-7, with D possibly matching TRBD1 (5 bases). The CDR3 runs to 16 residues. CDR1 and CDR2 from the germline V gene are LGHNA and YSLEER. Trimming removed 0 bases from V and 4 bases from J, with 16 bases in between. CDR3 DNA: TGCGCCAGCAGCCAAGATTTAGCCAGGGTTCCTTACGAGCAGTACTTC. Its translation: CASSQDLARVPYEQYF.

The rearrangement uses TRBV11-1 and TRBJ2-3, with 9 bases lining up with TRBD2. J was trimmed by 4 bases and V by 3 bases; bases with no gene match: 8. The CDR3 spans 16 residues. Per the germline V gene, CDR1 is SGHAT and CDR2 is FQDESV (reference sequence). The DNA of the CDR3 is TGTGCCAGCAGCTTTCGAGCGGGGGGTGTCTCAGATACGCAGTATTTT. As protein: CASSFRAGGVSDTQYF.